This TCR beta chain was retrieved from a study of T cell responses to AZD1222 COVID-19 vaccine. The wider study: It was second doses at about 4 or about 12 weeks that were pooled. Whole-study results and caveats: Most donors were white British, females outnumbered males, and clonal diversity was possibly underestimated. The CD4 TCRs associated with vaccination extended across spike and predominated at 160-218 and 743-854.

Concerning this clone: What it binds is unknown.

V lost 0 bases, J lost 5 bases, and 1 base lay in between. The germline gives CDR1 SGHRS, CDR2 YFSETQ. The length of the CDR3 is 11 residues. The method was immunoSEQ multiplex PCR; TCRdb's version includes in-frame clones alone and lacks a portion of them. The sample shows roughly 130,000 clones, around 90% of them seen only once. The receptor was isolated from an adult in good health. Sequences were derived from peripheral blood, sampled on day 0 of AZD1222 vaccination. The genes are TRBV5-1 and TRBJ2-3; D unresolved. Here the CDR3 DNA reads TGCGCCAGCAGCTTGGAAGATACGCAGTATTTT. Translated, it gives CASSLEDTQYF.